This T cell receptor beta chain comes out of a study of blood T cell repertoires in COVID-19. At the level of the study: Sites in the United States, Italy and Spain provided acute and convalescent COVID-19 samples.

The protocol was immunoSEQ multiplex PCR, while the TCRdb copy is restricted to in-frame clones and leaves out a portion. The data contain roughly 60,000 clones, approximately 80% of them seen just once; the ten biggest clones take up about 16%. Germline trimming cut 6 bases from V and 3 bases from J; bases unmatched to any gene: 6. The CDR3 is made up of 15 amino acids. Germline V gene lookup returns CDR1 SEHNR and CDR2 FQNEAQ (reference sequence). The clonotype originates from a man older than 75 with acute or convalescent COVID-19. The chain uses TRBV7-9 and TRBJ2-1; 9 bases are shared with TRBD1. What was sequenced was peripheral blood. CDR3 loop: CASRTTGGDYNEQFF. In DNA form, the CDR3 reads TGTGCCAGCAGAACTACAGGGGGCGACTACAATGAGCAGTTCTTC.